These 15 T cell receptor beta chains share one sample of origin, sequenced in a study of naive and memory T cell subsets. Both TRBC1 and TRBC2 were covered by a beta constant-region primer of two equimolar oligonucleotides. TCRdb itself ran the UMI-ligation and nested PCR reads through MiXCR, one entry per CDR3 protein. Here the sample spans roughly 91,000 distinct CDR3 sequences, under 15% being singletons. The specimen was central memory CD4+ T cells from blood. Receptors originate from a human donor in good health.

This clonotype was detected many times. V usage is TRBV18 and J usage is TRBJ1-2, with D possibly matching TRBD1 (6 bases). V dropped 6 bases and J dropped 10 bases, with 21 bases sitting between them. The CDR3 is made up of 14 amino acids. Germline-derived CDR1 and CDR2 are KGHSH and LQKENI. The chain's CDR3 is CASSTKTRTDDYTF. CDR3 bases: TGTGCCAGCTCCACCAAAACCAGGACAGATGACTACACCTTC.

The chain couples TRBV6-5 to TRBJ2-5; tentatively, D is TRBD1 or TRBD2 (5 bases each). The V gene's germline CDR1 is MNHEY and CDR2 SVGAGI. V lost 2 bases and J lost 7, with 5 bases in between. The CDR3 loop spans 11 amino acids. CDR3 protein: CASSYGGTQYF. In nucleotides, the CDR3 is TGTGCCAGCAGTTACGGGGGGACCCAGTACTTC.

The V call is TRBV29-1, the J call TRBJ2-7; D call uncertain. The CDR3 extends over 11 amino acids. Trimming took off 4 bases at V and 3 bases at J, with 7 bases between the two ends. CDR1 and CDR2 (germline): SQVTM, ANQGSEA. The chain's CDR3 is CSVVCGYEQYF. CDR3 DNA: TGCAGCGTTGTGTGCGGCTACGAGCAGTACTTC.

This clonotype has a count of ten or more. V is TRBV3-1 and J is TRBJ1-4; D ambiguous. V dropped 0 bases and J dropped 1 base, with 12 bases sitting between them. This CDR3 is built from 17 residues. CDR1 and CDR2 from the germline V gene are LGHDT and YNNKEL (reference sequence). This CDR3 is CASSQESGGLTNEKLFF. The CDR3 region has the DNA TGTGCCAGCAGCCAAGAAAGTGGAGGGCTAACTAATGAAAAACTGTTTTTT.

This clonotype was picked up a small number of times. The chain links TRBV5-1 to TRBJ2-2, with TRBD2 matching 7 bases. Germline V gene lookup returns CDR1 SGHRS and CDR2 YFSETQ. This CDR3 has 16 amino acids. The J segment lost 4 bases and the V segment lost 0 bases, leaving 6 bases of the junction unmatched. Written as DNA, the CDR3 is TGCGCCAGCAGCTTGGGTGGGACTACAAGCACCGGGGAGCTGTTTTTT. Translation: CASSLGGTTSTGELFF.

This clonotype appeared a few times. J is TRBJ2-1 and V is TRBV12-3 or TRBV12-4; 7 nucleotides align to TRBD2. Trimming took 1 base from V and 6 from J; bases not matched to a gene: 6. This CDR3 has 15 residues. The CDR3 protein is CASSLEPRELNEQFF. CDR3 nucleotides: TGTGCCAGCAGTTTAGAGCCGCGGGAGCTCAATGAGCAGTTCTTC.

The rearrangement uses TRBV30 and TRBJ1-5; D is unresolved. V lost 5 bases and J 3 bases, leaving 11 bases between the germline ends. The CDR3 sequence is 13 residues long. CDR1 GTSNPN and CDR2 SVGIG come from the germline V gene (reference sequence). DNA for the CDR3: TGTGCCTGGGGACGACAAGACAATCAGCCCCAGCATTTT. Protein product: CAWGRQDNQPQHF.

This chain's CDR3 is CAISRAGGDYNEQFF. CDR3 bases: TGTGCCATCAGCAGAGCGGGAGGGGACTACAATGAGCAGTTCTTC. This chain uses TRBV10-3 with TRBJ2-1; 10 nucleotides align to TRBD2. The CDR3 is 15 amino acids. V was pared by 6 bases and J by 3 bases, with 5 bases of the junction left unmatched. CDR1 and CDR2 from the germline V gene are ENHRY and SYGVKD.

The rearrangement joins TRBV7-9 to TRBJ2-2; no clear D. This CDR3 is 14 amino acids long. Germline V CDR1 and CDR2: SEHNR, FQNEAQ (reference sequence). V lost 1 base and J 1 base, leaving 4 bases between the germline ends. CDR3 bases: TGTGCCAGCAGCTTAGTAAGGAACACCGGGGAGCTGTTTTTT. Its protein is CASSLVRNTGELFF.

This clonotype was detected only a few times. The chain combines TRBV27 with TRBJ1-1; 7 bases are a match to TRBD1. J lost 1 base, V lost 4 bases, and 6 bases had no gene match. Germline V gene lookup returns CDR1 MNHEY and CDR2 SMNVEV (reference sequence). The CDR3 totals 15 residues. The CDR3 DNA reads as TGTGCCAGCAGTTCCAAGGGGGCGCCGAACACTGAAGCTTTCTTT. Protein sequence: CASSSKGAPNTEAFF.

This clonotype turned up a few times. The V call is TRBV24-1, the J call TRBJ2-6, with D perhaps matching TRBD1 (7 bases). This CDR3 has 18 residues. Germline V gene lookup returns CDR1 KGHDR and CDR2 SFDVKD. Trimming took off 0 bases at V and 0 bases at J, with 11 bases between the two ends. Here the CDR3 DNA reads TGTGCCACCAGTGATTTGGGCAGGGGGGTCTCTGGGGCCAACGTCCTGACTTTC. The encoded protein is CATSDLGRGVSGANVLTF.

This clonotype has a count of ten or more. V usage is TRBV7-3 and J usage is TRBJ2-5, with D possibly TRBD1 on 6 matching bases. Trimming removed 5 bases at V and 2 bases at J, with 9 bases between. Germline CDR1 SGHTA, CDR2 FQGTGA. The CDR3 loop spans 13 amino acids. Here the CDR3 DNA reads TGTGCCAGCAGCGGGACACCTCAAGAGACCCAGTACTTC. It translates to CASSGTPQETQYF.

This sequence joins TRBV5-1 and TRBJ2-7; D unresolved. Trimming took 2 bases from V and 1 from J, leaving 13 bases between them. The germline CDR1 and CDR2 sequences are SGHRS and YFSETQ. The CDR3 runs to 15 residues. In nucleotides, the CDR3 is TGCGCCAGCAGCTTAAGGGAAGATAGGTCCTACGAGCAGTACTTC. It translates to CASSLREDRSYEQYF.

V is TRBV10-2 and J is TRBJ2-1; TRBD2 aligns across 7 bases. Per the germline V gene, CDR1 is WSHSY and CDR2 is SAAADI. This CDR3 is 17 amino acids long. Germline trimming cut 10 bases from V and 8 bases from J; bases unmatched to any gene: 23. Written as DNA, the CDR3 is TGCGCCACCAAGACCCAACTAGCGTCCGGGGTCGCGGATGAGCAGTTCTTC. Translating it yields CATKTQLASGVADEQFF.

In its sample, this clonotype was seen a few times. The chain uses TRBV2 and TRBJ2-1, with 10 bases matching TRBD2. Germline V gene lookup returns CDR1 SNHLY and CDR2 FYNNEI. After removal of 6 bases from V and 5 bases from J, the junction contained 16 bases not matched to a gene. The CDR3 has 18 amino acids. CDR3 nucleotides: TGTGCCAGCAGGGCTAGCGGGAGCTCCACCCCCCCGAACAATGAGCAGTTCTTC. The encoded protein is CASRASGSSTPPNNEQFF.